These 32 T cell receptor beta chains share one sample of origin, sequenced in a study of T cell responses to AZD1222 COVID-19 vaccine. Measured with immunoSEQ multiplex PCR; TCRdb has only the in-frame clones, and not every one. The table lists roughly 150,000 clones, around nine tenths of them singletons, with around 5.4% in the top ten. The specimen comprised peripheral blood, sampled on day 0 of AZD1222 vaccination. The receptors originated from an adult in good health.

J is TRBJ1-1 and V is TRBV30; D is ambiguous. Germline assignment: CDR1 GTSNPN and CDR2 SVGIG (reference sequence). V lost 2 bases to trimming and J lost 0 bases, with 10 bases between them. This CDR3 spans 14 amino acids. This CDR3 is CAWSFNKVNTEAFF. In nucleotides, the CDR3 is TGTGCCTGGAGTTTTAATAAAGTGAACACTGAAGCTTTCTTT. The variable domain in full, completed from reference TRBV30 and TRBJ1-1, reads SQTIHQWPATLVQPVGSPLSLECTVEGTSNPNLYWYRQAAGRGLQLLFYSVGIGQISSEVPQNLSASRPQDRQFILSSKKLLLSDSGFYLCAWSFNKVNTEAFFGQGTRLTVV.

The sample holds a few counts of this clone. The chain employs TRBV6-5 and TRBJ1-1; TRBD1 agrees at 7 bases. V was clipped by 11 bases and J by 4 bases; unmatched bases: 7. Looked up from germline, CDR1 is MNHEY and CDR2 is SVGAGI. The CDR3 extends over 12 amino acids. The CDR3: CASHRGGTEAFF. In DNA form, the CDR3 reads TGTGCCTCTCACAGGGGCGGCACTGAAGCTTTCTTT.

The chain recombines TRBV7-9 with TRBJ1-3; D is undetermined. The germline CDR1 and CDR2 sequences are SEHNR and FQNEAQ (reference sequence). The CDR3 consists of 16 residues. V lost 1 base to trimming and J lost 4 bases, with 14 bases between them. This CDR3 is CASSLGGGLRGNTIYF. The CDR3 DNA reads TGTGCCAGCAGCTTAGGCGGTGGGCTCCGGGGAAACACCATATATTTT.

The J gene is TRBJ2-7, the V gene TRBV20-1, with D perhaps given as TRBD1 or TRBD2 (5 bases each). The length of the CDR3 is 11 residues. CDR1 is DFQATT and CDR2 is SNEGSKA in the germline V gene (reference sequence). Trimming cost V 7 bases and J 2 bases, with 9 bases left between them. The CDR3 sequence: CSGGTAYEQYF. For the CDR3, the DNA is TGCAGTGGAGGGACGGCCTACGAGCAGTACTTC.

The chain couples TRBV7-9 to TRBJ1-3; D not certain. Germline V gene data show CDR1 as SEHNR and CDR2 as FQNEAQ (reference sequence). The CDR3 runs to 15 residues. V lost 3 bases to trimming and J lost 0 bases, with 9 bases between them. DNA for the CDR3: TGTGCCAGCAGCTTGACCCTTTTCTCTGGAAACACCATATATTTT. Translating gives CASSLTLFSGNTIYF.

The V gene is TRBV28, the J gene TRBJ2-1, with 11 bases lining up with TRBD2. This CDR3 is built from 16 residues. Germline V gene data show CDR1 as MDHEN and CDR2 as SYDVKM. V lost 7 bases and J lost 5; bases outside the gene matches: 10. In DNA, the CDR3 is TGTGCCAGCACCCCAGGCCTAGCGGGAGGAGACAATGAGCAGTTCTTC. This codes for CASTPGLAGGDNEQFF. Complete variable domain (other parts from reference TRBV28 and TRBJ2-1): DVKVTQSSRYLVKRTGEKVFLECVQDMDHENMFWYRQDPGLGLRLIYFSYDVKMKEKGDIPEGYSVSREKKERFSLILESASTNQTSMYLCASTPGLAGGDNEQFFGPGTRLTVL.

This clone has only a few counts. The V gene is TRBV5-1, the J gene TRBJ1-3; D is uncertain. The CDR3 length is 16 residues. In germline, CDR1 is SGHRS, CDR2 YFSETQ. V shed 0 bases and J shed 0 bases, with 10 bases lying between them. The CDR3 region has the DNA TGCGCCAGCAGCTTGGGGCAGAGCTTCTCTGGAAACACCATATATTTT. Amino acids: CASSLGQSFSGNTIYF. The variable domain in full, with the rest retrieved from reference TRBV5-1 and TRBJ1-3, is KAGVTQTPRYLIKTRGQQVTLSCSPISGHRSVSWYQQTPGQGLQFLFEYFSETQRNKGNFPGRFSGRQFSNSRSEMNVSTLELGDSALYLCASSLGQSFSGNTIYFGEGSWLTVV.

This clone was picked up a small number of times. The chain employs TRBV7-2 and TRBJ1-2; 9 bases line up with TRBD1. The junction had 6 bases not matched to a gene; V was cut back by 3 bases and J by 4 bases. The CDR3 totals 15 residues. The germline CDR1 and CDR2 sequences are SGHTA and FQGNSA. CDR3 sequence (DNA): TGTGCCAGCAGCTTTCTACAGGGGGCGGCCTATGGCTACACCTTC. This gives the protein CASSFLQGAAYGYTF.

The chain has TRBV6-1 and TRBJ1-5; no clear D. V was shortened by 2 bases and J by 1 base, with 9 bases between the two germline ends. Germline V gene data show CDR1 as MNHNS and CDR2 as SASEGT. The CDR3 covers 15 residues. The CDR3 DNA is TGTGCCAGCAGTGAACTGAATTTAAGCAATCAGCCCCAGCATTTT. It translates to CASSELNLSNQPQHF.

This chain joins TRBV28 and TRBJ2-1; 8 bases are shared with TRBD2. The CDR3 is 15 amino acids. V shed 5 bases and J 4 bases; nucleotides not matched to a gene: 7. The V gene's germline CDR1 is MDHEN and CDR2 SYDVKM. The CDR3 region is CASSLRVAGYNEQFF. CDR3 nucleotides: TGTGCCAGCAGTCTCCGGGTAGCGGGGTACAATGAGCAGTTCTTC.

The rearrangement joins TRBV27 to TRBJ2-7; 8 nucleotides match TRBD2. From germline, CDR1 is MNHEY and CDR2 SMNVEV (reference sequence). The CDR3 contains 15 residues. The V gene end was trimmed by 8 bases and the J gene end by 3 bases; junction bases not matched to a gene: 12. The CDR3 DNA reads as TGTGCCAGCTCCCGAACCGGGACTAGGGGCTACGAGCAGTACTTC. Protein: CASSRTGTRGYEQYF.

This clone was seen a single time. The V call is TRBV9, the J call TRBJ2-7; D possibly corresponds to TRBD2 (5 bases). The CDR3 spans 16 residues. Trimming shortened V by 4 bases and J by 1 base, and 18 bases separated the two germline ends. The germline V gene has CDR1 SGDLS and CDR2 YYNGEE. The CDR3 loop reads CASSPQVGLSSYEQYF. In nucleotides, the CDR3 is TGTGCCAGCAGCCCTCAGGTAGGACTGTCTTCCTACGAGCAGTACTTC.

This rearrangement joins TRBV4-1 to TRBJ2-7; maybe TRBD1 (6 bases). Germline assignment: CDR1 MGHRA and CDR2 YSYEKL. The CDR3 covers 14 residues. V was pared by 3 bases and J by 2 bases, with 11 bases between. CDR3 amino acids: CASSHQGLTYEQYF. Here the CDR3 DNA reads TGCGCCAGCAGCCATCAGGGGTTAACCTACGAGCAGTACTTC.

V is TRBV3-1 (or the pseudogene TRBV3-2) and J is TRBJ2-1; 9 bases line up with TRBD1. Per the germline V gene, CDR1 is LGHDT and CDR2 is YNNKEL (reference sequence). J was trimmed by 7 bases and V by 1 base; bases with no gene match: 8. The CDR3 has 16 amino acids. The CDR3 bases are TGTGCCAGCAGCCAAGCGGGACAGGGAGGTTTGAATGAGCAGTTCTTC. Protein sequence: CASSQAGQGGLNEQFF.

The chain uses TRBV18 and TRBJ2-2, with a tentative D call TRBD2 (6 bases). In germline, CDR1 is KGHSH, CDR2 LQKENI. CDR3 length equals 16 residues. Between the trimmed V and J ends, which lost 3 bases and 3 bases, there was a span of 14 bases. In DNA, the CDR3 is TGTGCCAGCTCACCTCCCGGGGGTAGCTACACCGGGGAGCTGTTTTTT. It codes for CASSPPGGSYTGELFF.

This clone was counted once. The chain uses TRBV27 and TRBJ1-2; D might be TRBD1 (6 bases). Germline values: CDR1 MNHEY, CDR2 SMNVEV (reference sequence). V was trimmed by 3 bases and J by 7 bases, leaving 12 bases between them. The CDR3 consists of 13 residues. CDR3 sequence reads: CASSFTGRGGYTF. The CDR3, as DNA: TGTGCCAGCAGTTTCACAGGGCGGGGTGGCTACACCTTC.

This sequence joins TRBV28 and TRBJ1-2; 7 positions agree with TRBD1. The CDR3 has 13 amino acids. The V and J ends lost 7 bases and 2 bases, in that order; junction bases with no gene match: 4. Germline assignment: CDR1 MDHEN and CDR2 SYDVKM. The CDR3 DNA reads TGTGCCAGCATCCAGACAGGGAACTATGGCTACACCTTC. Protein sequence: CASIQTGNYGYTF.

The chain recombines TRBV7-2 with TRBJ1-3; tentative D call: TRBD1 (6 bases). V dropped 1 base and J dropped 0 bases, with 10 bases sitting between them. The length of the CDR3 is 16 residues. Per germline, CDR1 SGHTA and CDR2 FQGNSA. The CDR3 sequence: CASSLGGAASGNTIYF. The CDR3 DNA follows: TGTGCCAGCAGCTTAGGGGGGGCCGCCTCTGGAAACACCATATATTTT.

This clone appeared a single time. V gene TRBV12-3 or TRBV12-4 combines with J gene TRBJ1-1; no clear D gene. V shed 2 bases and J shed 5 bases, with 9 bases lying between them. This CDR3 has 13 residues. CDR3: CASSLSGVTEAFF. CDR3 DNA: TGTGCCAGCAGTTTAAGCGGCGTAACTGAAGCTTTCTTT.

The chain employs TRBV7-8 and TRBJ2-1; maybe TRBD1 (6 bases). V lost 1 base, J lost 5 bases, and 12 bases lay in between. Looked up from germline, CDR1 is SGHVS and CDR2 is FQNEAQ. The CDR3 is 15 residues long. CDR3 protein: CASSLDSGAHNEQFF. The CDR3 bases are TGTGCCAGCAGCTTAGATTCAGGGGCCCACAATGAGCAGTTCTTC. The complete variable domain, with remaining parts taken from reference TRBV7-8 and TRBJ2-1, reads GAGVSQSPRYKVAKRGQDVALRCDPISGHVSLFWYQQALGQGPEFLTYFQNEAQLDKSGLPSDRFFAERPEGSVSTLKIQRTQQEDSAVYLCASSLDSGAHNEQFFGPGTRLTVL.

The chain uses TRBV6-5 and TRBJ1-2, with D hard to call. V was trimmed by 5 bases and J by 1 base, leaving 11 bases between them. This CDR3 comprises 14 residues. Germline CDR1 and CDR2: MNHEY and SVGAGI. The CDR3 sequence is CASSHKKVNYGYTF. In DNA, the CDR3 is TGTGCCAGCAGTCATAAGAAGGTTAACTATGGCTACACCTTC.

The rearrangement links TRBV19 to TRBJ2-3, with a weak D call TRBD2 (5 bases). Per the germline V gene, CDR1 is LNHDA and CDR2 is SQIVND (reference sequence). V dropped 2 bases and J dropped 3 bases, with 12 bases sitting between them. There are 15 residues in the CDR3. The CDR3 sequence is CASSIPGVGTDTQYF. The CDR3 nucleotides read TGTGCCAGTAGTATACCCGGGGTTGGTACAGATACGCAGTATTTT.

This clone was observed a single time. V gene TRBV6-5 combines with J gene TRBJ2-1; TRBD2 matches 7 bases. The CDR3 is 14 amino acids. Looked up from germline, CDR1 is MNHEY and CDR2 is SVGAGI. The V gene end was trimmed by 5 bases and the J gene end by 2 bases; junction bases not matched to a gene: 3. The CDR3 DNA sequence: TGTGCCAGCAGTCGGGACTACGCCTACAATGAGCAGTTCTTC. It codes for CASSRDYAYNEQFF.

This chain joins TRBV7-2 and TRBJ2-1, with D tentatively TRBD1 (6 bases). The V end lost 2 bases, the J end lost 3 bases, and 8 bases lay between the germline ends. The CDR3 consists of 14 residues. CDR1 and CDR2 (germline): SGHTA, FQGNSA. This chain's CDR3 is CASSLHRDYNEQFF. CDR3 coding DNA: TGTGCCAGCAGCTTACACAGGGACTACAATGAGCAGTTCTTC.

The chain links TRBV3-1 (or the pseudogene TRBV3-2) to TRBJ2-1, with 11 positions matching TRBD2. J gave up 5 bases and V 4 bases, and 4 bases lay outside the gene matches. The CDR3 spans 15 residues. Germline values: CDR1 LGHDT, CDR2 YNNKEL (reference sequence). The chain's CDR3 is CASSPPGLADNEQFF. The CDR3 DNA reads TGTGCCAGCAGCCCTCCGGGACTAGCGGACAATGAGCAGTTCTTC.

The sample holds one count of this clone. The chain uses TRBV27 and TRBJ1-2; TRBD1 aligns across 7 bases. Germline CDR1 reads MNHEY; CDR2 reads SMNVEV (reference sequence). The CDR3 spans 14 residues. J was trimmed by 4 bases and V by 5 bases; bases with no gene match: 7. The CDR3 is CASSQGGEGYGYTF. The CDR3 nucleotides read TGTGCCAGCAGTCAAGGGGGCGAGGGCTATGGCTACACCTTC.

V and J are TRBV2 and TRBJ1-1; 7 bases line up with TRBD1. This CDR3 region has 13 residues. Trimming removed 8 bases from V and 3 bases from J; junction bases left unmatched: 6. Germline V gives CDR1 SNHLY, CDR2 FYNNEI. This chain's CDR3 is CASLRGGDTEAFF. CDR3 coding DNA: TGTGCCAGCCTCAGGGGGGGAGACACTGAAGCTTTCTTT. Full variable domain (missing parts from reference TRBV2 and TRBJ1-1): EPEVTQTPSHQVTQMGQEVILRCVPISNHLYFYWYRQILGQKVEFLVSFYNNEISEKSEIFDDQFSVERPDGSNFTLKIRSTKLEDSAMYFCASLRGGDTEAFFGQGTRLTVV.

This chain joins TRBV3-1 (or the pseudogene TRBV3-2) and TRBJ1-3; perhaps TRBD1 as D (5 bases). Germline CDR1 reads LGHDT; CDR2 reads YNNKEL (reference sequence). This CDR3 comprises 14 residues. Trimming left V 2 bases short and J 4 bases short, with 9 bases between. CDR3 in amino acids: CASSQLAGGNTIYF. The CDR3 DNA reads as TGTGCCAGCAGCCAACTGGCAGGGGGAAACACCATATATTTT.

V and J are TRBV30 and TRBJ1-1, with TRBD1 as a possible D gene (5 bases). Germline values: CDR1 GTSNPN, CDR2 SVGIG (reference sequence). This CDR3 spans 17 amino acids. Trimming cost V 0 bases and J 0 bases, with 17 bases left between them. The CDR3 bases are TGTGCCTGGAGTGTAGGGTCCAACAGGTTTATGAACACTGAAGCTTTCTTT. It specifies CAWSVGSNRFMNTEAFF.

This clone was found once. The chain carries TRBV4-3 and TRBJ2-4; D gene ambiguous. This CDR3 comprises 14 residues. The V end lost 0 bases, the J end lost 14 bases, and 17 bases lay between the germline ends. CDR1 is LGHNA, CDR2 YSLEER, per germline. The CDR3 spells CASSQDTVYGPKYF. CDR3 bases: TGCGCCAGCAGCCAAGATACGGTCTACGGGCCGAAGTACTTC.

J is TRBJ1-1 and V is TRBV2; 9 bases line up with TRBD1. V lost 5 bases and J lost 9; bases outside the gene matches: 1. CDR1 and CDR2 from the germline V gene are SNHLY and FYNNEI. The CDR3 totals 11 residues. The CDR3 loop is CASSNRGQAFF. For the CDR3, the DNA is TGTGCCAGCAGTAACAGGGGGCAAGCTTTCTTT.

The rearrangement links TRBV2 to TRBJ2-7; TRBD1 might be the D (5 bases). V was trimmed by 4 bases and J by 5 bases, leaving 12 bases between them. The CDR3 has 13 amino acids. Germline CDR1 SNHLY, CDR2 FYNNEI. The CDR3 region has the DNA TGTGCCAGCAGTGGGCAGGGAAAACACGAGCAGTACTTC. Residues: CASSGQGKHEQYF. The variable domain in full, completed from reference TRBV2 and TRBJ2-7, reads EPEVTQTPSHQVTQMGQEVILRCVPISNHLYFYWYRQILGQKVEFLVSFYNNEISEKSEIFDDQFSVERPDGSNFTLKIRSTKLEDSAMYFCASSGQGKHEQYFGPGTRLTVT.